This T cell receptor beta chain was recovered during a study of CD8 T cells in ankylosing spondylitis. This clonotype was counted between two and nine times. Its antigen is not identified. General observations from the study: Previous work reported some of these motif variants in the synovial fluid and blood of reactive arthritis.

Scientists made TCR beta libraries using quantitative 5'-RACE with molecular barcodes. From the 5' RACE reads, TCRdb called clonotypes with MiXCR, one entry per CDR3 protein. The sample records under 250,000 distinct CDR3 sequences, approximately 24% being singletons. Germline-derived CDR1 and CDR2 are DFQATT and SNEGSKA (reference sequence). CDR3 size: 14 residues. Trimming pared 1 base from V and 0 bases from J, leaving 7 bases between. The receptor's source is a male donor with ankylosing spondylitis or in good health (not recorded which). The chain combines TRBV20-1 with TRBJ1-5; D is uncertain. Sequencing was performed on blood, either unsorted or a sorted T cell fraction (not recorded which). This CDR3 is CSARAQNSNQPQHF. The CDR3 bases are TGCAGTGCTAGAGCACAGAATAGCAATCAGCCCCAGCATTTT.